Shown below are 14 T cell receptor beta chains from a single sample sequenced in a study of cytomegalovirus exposure and HLA in healthy donors. PCR employed 60 Vbeta and 13 Jbeta primers. Clones were read by immunoSEQ multiplex PCR, and TCRdb kept only the in-frame ones, dropping some. The sample holds tens of thousands of clones; around 80% are singletons and the top ten take about 1.1%. Material for sequencing was PBMCs. The origin of the receptors is a male donor in good health and CMV-seronegative.

This chain joins TRBV5-4 and TRBJ2-3, with 8 nucleotides matching TRBD1. The CDR3 has 16 residues. V dropped 1 base and J dropped 0; count of bases not matched to a gene: 4. Germline CDR1 and CDR2: SGHNT and YYREEE (reference sequence). The CDR3 bases are TGTGCCAGCAGCTTGACAGGGGGGACTAGCACAGATACGCAGTATTTT. It encodes CASSLTGGTSTDTQYF.

The chain recombines TRBV10-1 with TRBJ1-1; D is unresolved. Trimming removed 0 bases at V and 6 bases at J, with 8 bases between. Germline CDR1 and CDR2: WNHNN and SYGVQD (reference sequence). The CDR3 is made up of 13 amino acids. This chain's CDR3 is CASSESLDAEAFF. The CDR3 bases are TGCGCCAGCAGTGAGTCGCTAGACGCTGAAGCTTTCTTT.

This chain links TRBV9 with TRBJ2-1; 16 bases line up with TRBD2. CDR3 size: 17 residues. Germline assignment: CDR1 SGDLS and CDR2 YYNGEE. The junction had 9 bases not matched to a gene; V was cut back by 3 bases and J by 9 bases. CDR3 in amino acids: CASSASGTSGRATEQFF. As DNA, the CDR3 is TGTGCCAGCAGCGCTTCCGGGACTAGCGGGAGGGCAACTGAGCAGTTCTTC.

This clone occurred a few times. The chain carries TRBV7-9 and TRBJ1-3, with D possibly being TRBD1 (5 bases). Per germline, CDR1 SEHNR and CDR2 FQNEAQ (reference sequence). The CDR3 is 17 amino acids. V lost 5 bases and J lost 0, with 17 bases in between. CDR3 region: CASSPGDRDFSGNTIYF. CDR3 nucleotides: TGTGCCAGCAGCCCGGGGGACCGAGATTTCTCTGGAAACACCATATATTTT.

The rearrangement links TRBV29-1 to TRBJ1-1; unclear D gene. CDR1 SQVTM and CDR2 ANQGSEA come from the germline V gene. Trimming left V 2 bases short and J 0 bases short, with 7 bases between. The CDR3 is 13 amino acids. CDR3 amino acids: CSVETAMNTEAFF. In DNA, the CDR3 is TGCAGCGTTGAAACAGCAATGAACACTGAAGCTTTCTTT.

The chain has TRBV6-5 and TRBJ1-3; no clear D gene. Looked up from germline, CDR1 is MNHEY and CDR2 is SVGAGI. Trimming shortened V by 3 bases and J by 4 bases, and 10 bases separated the two germline ends. This CDR3 contains 14 residues. CDR3 nucleotides: TGTGCCAGCAGTTATTCGAACCGGGGAAACACCATATATTTT. Its protein is CASSYSNRGNTIYF.

This rearrangement joins TRBV28 to TRBJ1-1; 8 positions match TRBD1. With V trimmed by 4 bases and J by 3 bases, 16 bases remained unmatched. The CDR3 sequence is 18 residues long. Germline CDR1 and CDR2: MDHEN and SYDVKM. In nucleotides, the CDR3 is TGTGCCAGCAGTTCCCTGTCAGGGGGCGCCTTTTTCGACACTGAAGCTTTCTTT. Translation: CASSSLSGGAFFDTEAFF. The full variable domain, with the rest looked up from reference TRBV28 and TRBJ1-1, is DVKVTQSSRYLVKRTGEKVFLECVQDMDHENMFWYRQDPGLGLRLIYFSYDVKMKEKGDIPEGYSVSREKKERFSLILESASTNQTSMYLCASSSLSGGAFFDTEAFFGQGTRLTVV.

The chain has TRBV5-4 and TRBJ2-6, with D perhaps matching TRBD2 (6 bases). The V end was cut by 1 base, the J end by 2 bases, with 10 bases between. Germline V gene lookup returns CDR1 SGHNT and CDR2 YYREEE (reference sequence). The CDR3 loop spans 16 amino acids. CDR3 DNA sequence: TGTGCCAGCAGCTTGCCGGGAGTCGCTGGGGCCAACGTCCTGACTTTC. Residues: CASSLPGVAGANVLTF.

The rearrangement uses TRBV30 and TRBJ1-2; D perhaps matches TRBD1 (5 bases). With 4 bases removed from V and 2 bases from J, the gap between germline ends came to 14 bases. Germline CDR1 GTSNPN, CDR2 SVGIG (reference sequence). The CDR3 loop spans 14 amino acids. The CDR3 nucleotides read TGTGCCTGGACCCGCTTGGGGCAGAACTATGGCTACACCTTC. The encoded protein is CAWTRLGQNYGYTF.

The rearrangement uses TRBV7-2 and TRBJ2-7; no definite D call. Between the trimmed V and J ends, which lost 5 bases and 2 bases, there was a span of 19 bases. Per the germline V gene, CDR1 is SGHTA and CDR2 is FQGNSA. The CDR3 extends over 16 amino acids. The CDR3 DNA is TGTGCCAGCAGCCCAAGAATAGAGCTATCTACCTACGAGCAGTACTTC. Its protein is CASSPRIELSTYEQYF.

This sequence joins TRBV7-9 and TRBJ2-5, with 8 nucleotides matching TRBD1. The CDR3 loop spans 15 amino acids. CDR1 and CDR2 (germline): SEHNR, FQNEAQ (reference sequence). V gave up 2 bases and J gave up 5 bases; unmatched junction bases: 7. CDR3 protein: CASSLWDRLGETQYF. In DNA form, the CDR3 reads TGTGCCAGCAGCTTATGGGACAGGTTAGGGGAGACCCAGTACTTC.

This clone occurred a few times. The V and J genes are TRBV19 and TRBJ2-5, with 11 nucleotides matching TRBD1. Gene TRBJ2-7 matches the end of the DNA better, so the J call may be wrong. Looked up from germline, CDR1 is LNHDA and CDR2 is SQIVND (reference sequence). The CDR3 is 14 amino acids. CDR3: CASRSPGQGGEQYF. CDR3 in DNA: TGTGCCAGTAGGTCACCGGGACAGGGGGGCGAGCAGTACTTC.

This chain uses TRBV7-9 with TRBJ1-5; 7 bases are shared with TRBD1. This CDR3 is built from 16 residues. Germline loops: CDR1 SEHNR, CDR2 FQNEAQ (reference sequence). After removal of 5 bases from V and 6 bases from J, the junction contained 13 bases not matched to a gene. CDR3 nucleotides: TGTGCCAGCAGCCGTTTTGGACAGGAAAGGAGTCAGCCCCAGCATTTT. This encodes CASSRFGQERSQPQHF.

This clone occurred a few times. This sequence joins TRBV27 and TRBJ1-1; D not certain. Trimming pared 2 bases from V and 2 bases from J, leaving 9 bases between. Germline CDR1 and CDR2: MNHEY and SMNVEV (reference sequence). The CDR3 consists of 14 residues. CDR3 sequence: CASSLVSTNTEAFF. CDR3 DNA: TGTGCCAGCAGTTTAGTGAGTACCAACACTGAAGCTTTCTTT.